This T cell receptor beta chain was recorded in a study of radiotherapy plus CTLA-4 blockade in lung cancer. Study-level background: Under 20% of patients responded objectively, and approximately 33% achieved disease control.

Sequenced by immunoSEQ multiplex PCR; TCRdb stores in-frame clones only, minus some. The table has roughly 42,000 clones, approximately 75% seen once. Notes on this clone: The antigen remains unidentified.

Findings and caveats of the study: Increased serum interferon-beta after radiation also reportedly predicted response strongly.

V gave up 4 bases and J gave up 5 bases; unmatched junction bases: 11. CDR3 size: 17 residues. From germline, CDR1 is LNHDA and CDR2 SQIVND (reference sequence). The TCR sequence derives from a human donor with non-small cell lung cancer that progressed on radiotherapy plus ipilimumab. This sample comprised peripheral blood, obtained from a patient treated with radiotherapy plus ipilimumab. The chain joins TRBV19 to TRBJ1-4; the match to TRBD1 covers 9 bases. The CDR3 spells CASSTGTGSTQNEKLFF. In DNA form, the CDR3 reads TGTGCCAGTAGTACCGGGACAGGGTCCACCCAAAATGAAAAACTGTTTTTT. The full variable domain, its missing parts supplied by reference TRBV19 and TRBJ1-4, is DGGITQSPKYLFRKEGQNVTLSCEQNLNHDAMYWYRQDPGQGLRLIYYSQIVNDFQKGDIAEGYSVSREKKESFPLTVTSAQKNPTAFYLCASSTGTGSTQNEKLFFGSGTQLSVL.